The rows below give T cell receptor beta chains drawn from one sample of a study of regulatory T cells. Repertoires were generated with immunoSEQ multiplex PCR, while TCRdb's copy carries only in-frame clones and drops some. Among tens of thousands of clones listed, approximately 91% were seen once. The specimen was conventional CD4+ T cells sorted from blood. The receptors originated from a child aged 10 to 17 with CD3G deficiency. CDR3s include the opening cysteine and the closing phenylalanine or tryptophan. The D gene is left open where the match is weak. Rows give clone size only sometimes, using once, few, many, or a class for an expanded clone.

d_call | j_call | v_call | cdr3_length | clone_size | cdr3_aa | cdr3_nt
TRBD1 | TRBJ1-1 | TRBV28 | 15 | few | CASRHPGQGAVEAFF | TGTGCCAGCAGACACCCGGGACAGGGGGCGGTTGAAGCTTTCTTT
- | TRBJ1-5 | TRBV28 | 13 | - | CASSPRGNQPQHF | TGTGCCAGCAGTCCCCGCGGCAATCAGCCCCAGCATTTT
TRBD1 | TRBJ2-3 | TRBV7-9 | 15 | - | CASSRTTGVVDTQYF | TGTGCCAGCAGCCGCACGACAGGGGTGGTAGATACGCAGTATTTT
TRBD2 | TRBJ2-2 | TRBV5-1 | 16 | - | CASSPTSGQNTGELFF | TGCGCCAGCAGCCCGACTAGCGGGCAGAACACCGGGGAGCTGTTTTTT
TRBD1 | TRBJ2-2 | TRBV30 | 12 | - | CAWSQGAGELFF | TGTGCCTGGAGTCAGGGGGCCGGGGAGCTGTTTTTT
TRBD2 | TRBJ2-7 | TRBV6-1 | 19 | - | CASSEARSGRVPYSYEQYF | TGTGCCAGCAGTGAAGCGAGAAGCGGGAGGGTCCCTTATTCCTACGAGCAGTACTTC
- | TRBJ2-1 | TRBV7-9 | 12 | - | CASSFSQQEQFF | TGTGCCAGCAGCTTTTCACAGCAGGAGCAGTTCTTC
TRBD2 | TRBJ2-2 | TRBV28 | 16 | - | CASSLVAGRNTGELFF | TGTGCCAGCAGTTTAGTAGCGGGGAGGAACACCGGGGAGCTGTTTTTT
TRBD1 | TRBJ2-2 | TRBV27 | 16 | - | CASSPRTGMGTGELFF | TGTGCCAGCAGTCCCCGGACAGGGATGGGGACCGGGGAGCTGTTTTTT
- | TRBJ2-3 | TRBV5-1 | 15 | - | CASSLDLSGTDTQYF | TGCGCCAGCAGCCTAGATCTATCTGGCACAGATACGCAGTATTTT
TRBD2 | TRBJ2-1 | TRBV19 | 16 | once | CASSIGLAGVRGEQFF | TGTGCCAGTAGTATCGGACTAGCGGGAGTTCGTGGTGAGCAGTTCTTC
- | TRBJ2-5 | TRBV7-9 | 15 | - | CASSLGQGYQETQYF | TGTGCCAGCAGCTTAGGGCAGGGGTACCAAGAGACCCAGTACTTC
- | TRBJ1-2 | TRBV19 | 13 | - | CASSYRDLRGYTF | TGTGCCAGTAGTTACAGGGATCTGAGGGGCTACACCTTC
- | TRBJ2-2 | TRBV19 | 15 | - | CASSIQRGASGELFF | TGTGCCAGTAGTATCCAGAGAGGTGCATCCGGGGAGCTGTTTTTT
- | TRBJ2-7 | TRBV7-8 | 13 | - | CASSLGLKEQQYF | TGTGCCAGCAGCTTAGGTTTGAAAGAGCAGCAGTACTTC
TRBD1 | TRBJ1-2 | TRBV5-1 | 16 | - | CASSLEPGQANYGYTF | TGCGCCAGCAGCTTGGAACCGGGACAGGCAAACTATGGCTACACCTTC
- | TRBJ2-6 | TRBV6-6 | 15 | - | CASSYGQSGANVLTF | TGTGCCAGCAGTTACGGGCAGTCTGGGGCCAACGTCCTGACTTTC
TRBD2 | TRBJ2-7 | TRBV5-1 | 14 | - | CASSFLAGDPTQYF | TGCGCCAGCAGCTTTCTAGCGGGAGATCCTACGCAGTACTTC
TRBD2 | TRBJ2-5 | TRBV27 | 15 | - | CASSRTSGSRETQYF | TGTGCCAGCAGCCGTACTAGCGGGAGTAGAGAGACCCAGTACTTC
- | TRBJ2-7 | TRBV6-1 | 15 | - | CASKAGIRGSYEQYF | TGTGCCAGCAAGGCGGGAATCAGGGGAAGCTACGAGCAGTACTTC
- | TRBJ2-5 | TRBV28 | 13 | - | CASSLRSQETQYF | TGTGCCAGCAGTTTGCGCAGCCAAGAGACCCAGTACTTC
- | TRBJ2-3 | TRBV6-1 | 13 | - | CASSGLWADTQYF | TGTGCCAGCAGTGGACTTTGGGCAGATACGCAGTATTTT
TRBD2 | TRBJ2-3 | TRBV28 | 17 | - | CASSGKRDPARPDTQYF | TGTGCCAGCAGTGGTAAGCGGGACCCTGCTCGGCCAGATACGCAGTATTTT
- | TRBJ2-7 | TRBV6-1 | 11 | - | CASRRNYEQYF | TGTGCCAGCAGGAGAAACTACGAGCAGTACTTC
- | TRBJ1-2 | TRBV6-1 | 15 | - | CASSMTIREDYGYTF | TGTGCCAGCAGCATGACTATCCGGGAAGACTATGGCTACACCTTC